This TCR beta chain was identified during a study of post-analysis software for immune sequencing data. Findings and limits, study-wide: In patients, five or six TRBV segments were more frequent than in controls, with TRBV5-6, TRBV5-1 and TRBV20-1 among them. Compared against controls, patients with multiple sclerosis displayed significantly lower normalized Chao1 diversity. Samples from one preparation batch, clustered by F measure, grouped strongly together.

Germline CDR1 LGHNA, CDR2 YSLEER. The CDR3 is made up of 16 amino acids. V trimming: 2 bases; J trimming: 4 bases; junction bases outside the gene matches: 6. Unique-molecular-identifier-tagged TCR beta cDNA libraries were used. TCRdb reanalysed the PCR reads using MiXCR and keeps one entry per CDR3 protein. This sample has fewer than 850,000 distinct CDR3 sequences, with roughly 30% found just once. This clonotype occurred a few times. Its antigen is as yet unknown. This sequence was found in a girl aged 10-17 years with multiple sclerosis. This chain links TRBV4-3 with TRBJ1-2; TRBD1 matches at 11 bases. The specimen was blood. The DNA for the CDR3 is TGCGCCAGCAGCCAACCCGGACAGGGGGCCCCCTATGGCTACACCTTC. Protein: CASSQPGQGAPYGYTF.